Shown below are 15 T cell receptor beta chains from a single sample sequenced in a study of CD8+ T cells in alopecia areata (dated by TCRdb to the late 2010s). The library was produced with the immunoSEQ multiplex PCR assay. RNA was extracted from all samples and reverse transcribed into cDNA, which served as template for TCR sequencing. What TCRdb holds here is the immuneACCESS table cut down to in-frame rearrangements. Part of the clones is not present; checked against another copy, under half of the missing clones reflect an unresolved V gene, and the others are unexplained. In all, the sample holds roughly 64,000 clones, and 44% of those were seen once. The ten most abundant clones make up roughly 51% of the sample. The sequenced sample consisted of NKG2D-low CD8+ T cells sorted from blood. The sample's cell subset or site, from its label and the paper: sorted CD8+ NKG2D-low blood T cells. Receptors were obtained from a human donor with alopecia areata.

The gene calls are TRBV13 and TRBJ2-1, with D uncertain. Germline V gene lookup returns CDR1 PRHDT and CDR2 FYEKMQ (reference sequence). Trimming removed 9 bases from V and 1 base from J, with 16 bases in between. There are 15 residues in the CDR3. In nucleotides, the CDR3 is TGTGCCAGTAAAAAAGAACATAGGTCCTACAATGAGCAGTTCTTC. This codes for CASKKEHRSYNEQFF.

On this clone itself: The junction differs from germline at one of its ends, possibly a read error. The chain is built from TRBV29-1 and TRBJ2-1; D may be TRBD1 (6 bases). CDR3 length: 13 residues. CDR1 SQVTM and CDR2 ANQGSEA come from the germline V gene. CDR3 loop: CSVDGGSYNEQLF. The CDR3, as DNA: TGCAGCGTTGATGGGGGCTCCTACAATGAGCAGCTCTTC.

This clone was recorded a few times. The gene calls are TRBV29-1 and TRBJ1-3; D ambiguous. Trimming pared 8 bases from V and 3 bases from J, leaving 14 bases between. This CDR3 comprises 13 residues. The germline gives CDR1 SQVTM, CDR2 ANQGSEA. The CDR3 DNA reads TGCAGCCCGGACCCAGTGCGTGGAAACACCATATATTTT. The encoded protein is CSPDPVRGNTIYF.

The V gene is TRBV27, the J gene TRBJ2-1; 8 bases agree with TRBD1. This CDR3 has 12 residues. J was trimmed by 7 bases and V by 6 bases; bases with no gene match: 2. Germline V gives CDR1 MNHEY, CDR2 SMNVEV (reference sequence). CDR3 residues: CASSWTGNEQFF. The DNA for the CDR3 is TGTGCCAGCAGCTGGACAGGGAATGAGCAGTTCTTC.

This clone was picked up a small number of times. This chain uses TRBV2 with TRBJ2-3; a possible D gene is TRBD2 (5 bases). This CDR3 has 14 residues. Trimming removed 6 bases from V and 1 base from J, with 11 bases in between. The germline V gene has CDR1 SNHLY and CDR2 FYNNEI. The CDR3 reads CASSPPRGTDTQYF. CDR3 coding DNA: TGTGCCAGCAGCCCGCCGCGGGGCACAGATACGCAGTATTTT.

The CDR3 DNA reads as TGTGCCAGCAGCTCTCGGACTAGCGGGAGAGATGCTGAGCAGTTCTTC. Translated, it gives CASSSRTSGRDAEQFF. This chain uses TRBV7-8 with TRBJ2-1; TRBD2 matches 13 bases. The CDR3 spans 16 residues. Losses at the gene ends were 4 bases for V and 9 bases for J; bases not matched to a gene: 9. CDR1 SGHVS and CDR2 FQNEAQ come from the germline V gene.

This clone was seen only a few times. J is TRBJ2-4 and V is TRBV2, with D perhaps TRBD1 or TRBD2 (5 bases each). Trimming took 1 base from V and 8 from J, leaving 15 bases between them. The length of the CDR3 is 15 residues. Germline V gives CDR1 SNHLY, CDR2 FYNNEI. The CDR3 here is CASSEGDRRLDIQYF. DNA of the CDR3: TGTGCCAGCAGTGAAGGGGACCGCCGGTTAGACATTCAGTACTTC.

This clone was observed a handful of times. The chain couples TRBV6-4 to TRBJ2-2; D is unresolved. V lost 3 bases, J lost 3 bases, and 11 bases lay in between. Germline V gene sequence: CDR1 MRHNA, CDR2 SNTAGT. The CDR3 spans 15 residues. The CDR3 nucleotides are TGTGCCAGCAGTGAGGAAGGCGGCCACACCGGGGAGCTGTTTTTT. Protein product: CASSEEGGHTGELFF.

The table lists this clone with a few counts. The CDR3 spells CASSLWGQGSYEQYF. Here the CDR3 DNA reads TGTGCCAGCAGCTTATGGGGACAGGGTTCCTACGAGCAGTACTTC. The chain is built from TRBV7-2 and TRBJ2-7; 9 bases are shared with TRBD1. CDR3 size: 15 residues. From germline, CDR1 is SGHTA and CDR2 FQGNSA. Trimming at V came to 2 bases and at J to 1 base, leaving 3 bases not matched to a gene.

V usage is TRBV9 and J usage is TRBJ2-1, with 7 bases fitting TRBD1. Germline V gene sequence: CDR1 SGDLS, CDR2 YYNGEE. CDR3 length equals 15 residues. J lost 5 bases, V lost 5 bases, and 10 bases had no gene match. The CDR3 is CASSLGTADNNEQFF. The CDR3 DNA follows: TGTGCCAGCAGTCTGGGGACAGCCGATAACAATGAGCAGTTCTTC.

V gene TRBV29-1 combines with J gene TRBJ2-7, with D perhaps TRBD1 (7 bases). The CDR3 extends over 12 amino acids. Trimming left V 6 bases short and J 3 bases short, with 12 bases between. Per germline, CDR1 SQVTM and CDR2 ANQGSEA. CDR3 DNA sequence: TGCAGCGTGAGGGGGGACAGCTACGAGCAGTACTTC. The encoded protein is CSVRGDSYEQYF.

This clone was observed a handful of times. The V call is TRBV9, the J call TRBJ2-1; TRBD2 matches 7 bases. Germline lookup yields CDR1 SGDLS and CDR2 YYNGEE. The V segment lost 0 bases and the J segment 6 bases; nucleotides outside the gene matches: 6. The CDR3 loop spans 15 amino acids. DNA of the CDR3: TGTGCCAGCAGCGTAGCCTCTTCTAGCGGCAATGAGCAGTTCTTC. This translates into CASSVASSSGNEQFF.

The rearrangement links TRBV29-1 to TRBJ1-4; D not resolved. This CDR3 is built from 11 residues. With 4 bases removed from V and 7 bases from J, the gap between germline ends came to 7 bases. The germline V gene has CDR1 SQVTM and CDR2 ANQGSEA. As DNA, the CDR3 is TGCAGCGTTGGGGAGAGTGAAAAACTGTTTTTT. Translation: CSVGESEKLFF.

The chain combines TRBV27 with TRBJ2-5, with D unclear. V was clipped by 4 bases and J by 0 bases, with 6 bases between them. This CDR3 is built from 13 residues. Germline assignment: CDR1 MNHEY and CDR2 SMNVEV (reference sequence). The CDR3 DNA reads as TGTGCCAGCAGTTCCGTGTACCAAGAGACCCAGTACTTC. It is translated as CASSSVYQETQYF.

The chain links TRBV7-2 to TRBJ2-3; 8 bases agree with TRBD2. CDR3 length: 16 residues. V shed 1 base, J shed 2 bases, and the junction held 5 bases outside the gene matches. Germline-derived CDR1 and CDR2 are SGHTA and FQGNSA. The CDR3 loop reads CASSLVGGGNTDTQYF. As DNA, the CDR3 is TGTGCCAGCAGCTTAGTTGGCGGGGGGAACACAGATACGCAGTATTTT. Looking up the rest from reference TRBV7-2 and TRBJ2-3 gives the full variable domain: GAGVSQSPSNKVTEKGKDVELRCDPISGHTALYWYRQSLGQGLEFLIYFQGNSAPDKSGLPSDRFSAERTGGSVSTLTIQRTQQEDSAVYLCASSLVGGGNTDTQYFGPGTRLTVL.